The rows below give T cell receptor beta chains drawn from one sample of a study of cytomegalovirus exposure and HLA in healthy donors. Profiled with immunoSEQ multiplex PCR; TCRdb holds only in-frame clones, not every one. The table shows approximately 120,000 clones, with about two thirds occurring only once. The sequenced sample was PBMCs. These receptors all stem from a woman in her seventies in good health and CMV-seropositive. Both conserved end residues are part of each CDR3. The D gene is left open where the match is weak. Clone size appears in some rows only: once, few, many, or a class for an expanded clone.

clone size: -; J gene: TRBJ1-3; D gene: TRBD1; V gene: TRBV27; CDR3 protein: CASSQRQGGNTIYF; CDR3 DNA: TGTGCCAGCAGTCAACGACAGGGTGGAAACACCATATATTTT
clone size: -; J gene: TRBJ2-7; D gene: TRBD1; V gene: TRBV7-9; CDR3 protein: CASSLGQGDTYEQYF; CDR3 DNA: TGTGCCAGCAGCTTAGGACAGGGAGATACCTACGAGCAGTACTTC
clone size: -; J gene: TRBJ1-3; D gene: -; V gene: TRBV30; CDR3 protein: CACQVTGGNTIYF; CDR3 DNA: TGTGCCTGCCAGGTGACCGGCGGGAACACCATATATTTT
clone size: -; J gene: TRBJ1-1; D gene: TRBD1; V gene: TRBV18; CDR3 protein: CASSPLDRGAFF; CDR3 DNA: TGTGCCAGCTCACCACTCGACAGGGGAGCTTTCTTT
clone size: few; J gene: TRBJ2-7; D gene: TRBD1; V gene: TRBV10-3; CDR3 protein: CAISGIRDRRSYEQYF; CDR3 DNA: TGTGCCATCAGTGGGATCCGGGACAGGCGTTCCTACGAGCAGTACTTC
clone size: -; J gene: TRBJ2-5; D gene: -; V gene: TRBV7-9; CDR3 protein: CASSQQGPGETQYF; CDR3 DNA: TGTGCCAGCAGCCAACAGGGTCCCGGGGAGACCCAGTACTTC
clone size: -; J gene: TRBJ1-4; D gene: -; V gene: TRBV2; CDR3 protein: CASSAWGGDKQLFF; CDR3 DNA: TGTGCCAGCAGCGCGTGGGGAGGTGACAAACAACTGTTTTTT
clone size: -; J gene: TRBJ1-2; D gene: TRBD1; V gene: TRBV2; CDR3 protein: CASPDRAYYGYTF; CDR3 DNA: TGTGCCAGCCCGGACAGGGCCTACTATGGCTACACCTTC
clone size: -; J gene: TRBJ2-7; D gene: TRBD2; V gene: TRBV7-9; CDR3 protein: CASSWQATGGGYEQYF; CDR3 DNA: TGTGCCAGCAGTTGGCAGGCCACGGGAGGGGGCTACGAGCAGTACTTC
clone size: -; J gene: TRBJ2-7; D gene: TRBD1; V gene: TRBV7-6; CDR3 protein: CASSPILIYRDRDAYEQYF; CDR3 DNA: TGTGCCAGCAGCCCCATTTTGATATACCGGGACAGGGACGCCTACGAGCAGTACTTC
clone size: -; J gene: TRBJ2-3; D gene: -; V gene: TRBV10-1; CDR3 protein: CASSESYATGLKGDTQYF; CDR3 DNA: TGCGCCAGCAGTGAGTCGTACGCCACGGGACTCAAGGGGGATACGCAGTATTTT
clone size: -; J gene: TRBJ2-1; D gene: -; V gene: TRBV6-6; CDR3 protein: CASTLGQNEQFF; CDR3 DNA: TGTGCCAGCACCTTAGGACAGAATGAGCAGTTCTTC
clone size: -; J gene: TRBJ1-2; D gene: -; V gene: TRBV5-6; CDR3 protein: CASSDFTGTQDYGYTF; CDR3 DNA: TGTGCCAGCAGCGACTTCACAGGGACACAGGATTATGGCTACACCTTC
clone size: -; J gene: TRBJ1-2; D gene: TRBD1; V gene: TRBV30; CDR3 protein: CAWSAWTGELGYTF; CDR3 DNA: TGTGCCTGGAGTGCTTGGACAGGGGAACTTGGCTACACCTTC
clone size: -; J gene: TRBJ1-5; D gene: TRBD1; V gene: TRBV5-3; CDR3 protein: CARRYEERDRFDNQPQHF; CDR3 DNA: TGTGCCAGAAGGTATGAAGAGCGGGACAGGTTTGACAATCAGCCCCAGCATTTT